This TCR beta chain was identified during a study of blood T cell repertoires in COVID-19. Study-wide context: Acute and convalescent COVID-19 samples came from the United States, Italy and Spain. In each case, the material was cDNA or gDNA derived from T cells, B-cell-depleted T cells, or PBMCs.

The CDR3 is 17 amino acids. The V and J ends lost 9 bases and 2 bases respectively, with 23 bases between them. The germline V gene has CDR1 SNHLY and CDR2 FYNNEI. A Seattle source enrolled patients during active infection and followed them longitudinally. Authors' processing steps: Reference gene primer amplification in the assay estimated nucleated cell counts. The protocol was immunoSEQ multiplex PCR, while the TCRdb copy is restricted to in-frame clones and leaves out a portion. The V and J calls and clone size come from that table; D and trimming were worked out from the DNA. The sample includes about 420,000 clones, 70% to 90% of them seen just once.

Sequences were obtained from peripheral blood. This chain joins TRBV2 and TRBJ1-5; tentative D call: TRBD1 (5 bases). The receptor comes from a man between 18 and 29 years old with COVID-19, enrolled during active disease. The CDR3 nucleotides read TGTGCCAGTCATCCGGGACGGGGGGGTCAGGGCAATCAGCCCCAGCATTTT. Amino acids: CASHPGRGGQGNQPQHF.